This T cell receptor (beta chain) was profiled in a study of blood T cells in healthy people across ages. Whole-study findings and limits: Higher diversity and more naive CD4+ cells were features of long-lived donors, compared to aged donors. PBMCs went unsorted, and a conclusive naive versus antigen-experienced comparison was therefore prevented.

This clonotype was seen many times. Its target is unknown. Germline V CDR1 and CDR2: SGDLS, YYNGEE. This CDR3 contains 15 residues. The ends were cut back, 1 base at V and 0 bases at J, with 8 bases in the middle. For the second PCR, which ran for about 6 to 11 cycles, a sample-barcoded 5' primer and a J-beta primer mix were used. TCRdb processed the 5' RACE reads anew with MiXCR; each CDR3 protein has one entry. The table has roughly 500,000 distinct CDR3 sequences, 25% to 30% seen once; the top ten hold approximately 17%. The chain has TRBV9 and TRBJ2-1; D uncertain. This receptor was obtained from a woman aged 65 to 85 in good health. Material for sequencing was blood. The CDR3 sequence: CASSVKTSSYNEQFF. DNA for the CDR3: TGTGCCAGCAGCGTAAAGACGAGCTCCTACAATGAGCAGTTCTTC.